This T cell receptor beta chain originates from a study of PD-1 blockade in classical Hodgkin lymphoma (dated by TCRdb to 2020 to 2022). Broadly, across the study: Nivolumab dosing was 3 mg/kg intravenously every 2 weeks, continuing until either disease progression or unacceptable toxicity. A peripheral blood immune signature of response to PD-1 blockade in classical Hodgkin lymphoma was defined using TCR beta sequencing and CyTOF. General conclusions and limits of the study: Trial patients with a complete response had baseline diversity similar to that of newly diagnosed patients, while partial responders and progressors had significantly lower diversity. The study covered only a single clinical trial cohort, and the causes of the repertoire differences, possibly disease activity or prior therapy, were still not defined. A significant rise by C4D1 was seen in CD4+ but not CD8+ TCR diversity (p=0.0027 vs p=0.16), with the rise being most apparent in complete responders (p=0.02). Baseline TCR diversity was reported to be lower in newly diagnosed patients than in healthy donors, and even lower in relapsed/refractory patients. Lower diversity was seen in patients whose nivolumab began less than 1 year after ASCT, and these patients were left out of later analyses so that immune reconstitution would not confound the results.

The Qiagen DNeasy kit was used to extract genomic DNA both from unsorted PBMCs and from the negatively selected CD4+ and CD8+ fractions. TCR beta CDR3 regions were subjected to amplification by immunoSEQ multiplex PCR with primers that anneal to V and J segments. A synthetic immune receptor repertoire was used to minimize amplification bias, and any remaining bias was removed computationally after sequencing. The study's processing was this. Custom Python scripts were used to quantify repertoire diversity as the Shannon entropy index. Unsorted, CD4+ and CD8+ repertoires were analyzed separately, except for combined analyses in which CD4+ and CD8+ sequences were merged in silico. A clone counted as expanded when the clone's frequency after treatment rose at least 2-fold relative to C1D1, and clones undetected at baseline were given a pseudocount of 0.5. Singleton clones were defined as clones with 0 or 1 copy at C1D1, and non-singleton clones were defined as clones with 2 or more copies. Clones expanded in unsorted samples were assigned a CD4+, CD8+ or unknown annotation through matching of protein sequences in sorted samples from the same patient. Wilcoxon tests were applied to paired samples to test diversity changes from C1D1 to C4D1. TCRdb took over this immuneACCESS table, retaining in-frame rearrangements with V and J assigned. Such tables are incomplete; in checked studies, under half of the missing clones stem from an unresolved V gene, and the remainder is unexplained. For V, J and clone size, that table is used; D and trimming come from the DNA. The sample profile shows some 110,000 clones; more than 70% of them were found once. Around 20% of the sample is taken by the ten largest.

This clone was seen only a few times. No cognate antigen has been identified for it. Base qualities are not provided; no much larger clone lies one nucleotide away. CDR3 length: 18 amino acids, cysteine to phenylalanine. Just CDR3 DNA is preserved here, 54 bases in frame from base 1. According to the germline V gene, CDR1 reads MNHNS and CDR2 reads SASEGT. V is pruned by 0 bases and J by 9 bases, leaving 16 bases of the junction without a gene match. Sample time point, as interpreted from the label and publication: cycle 4 day 1 (C4D1), after five to seven weeks of nivolumab. Every trial patient had relapsed after autologous stem cell transplantation, and cohorts A, B and C differed in prior brentuximab vedotin exposure. A total of around 60 patients with relapsed/refractory classical Hodgkin lymphoma made up the trial cohort, and each patient's best overall response was complete response, partial response or progressive disease. Trial patients were treated with single-agent nivolumab in the multi-cohort phase II CheckMate 205 trial. An independent review committee assessed best overall response by applying the 2007 International Working Group response criteria. Trial PBMCs were collected just before the start of nivolumab (C1D1) and during therapy at cycle 2 day 1 and cycle 4 day 1. Peripheral blood was collected in 8 mL Vacutainer Cell Preparation Tubes, from which PBMCs were isolated by centrifugation and then cryopreserved.

This receptor chain uses TRBV6-1 and TRBJ2-1; 8 junctional bases match TRBD2. The sequencing used peripheral blood mononuclear cells (PBMCs), collected before the fourth cycle of nivolumab. The clonotype comes from a human donor with classical Hodgkin lymphoma. The DNA sequence is as follows: TGTGCCAGCAGTGAAGCGATTTTCGGGACTAGGGTCGGACGTGAGCAGTTCTTC. This gives the protein CASSEAIFGTRVGREQFF.